The rows below give T cell receptor beta chains drawn from one sample of a study of blood T cell repertoires in COVID-19. Method: immunoSEQ multiplex PCR; TCRdb's copy keeps in-frame clones and lacks some. In the table there are more than 95,000 clones, 85% to 90% of which are singletons. The sample was peripheral blood. Receptors were obtained from a woman of 80 years or more with acute or convalescent COVID-19. The CDR3 runs from the conserved cysteine through the conserved F or W. Size values are once, few and many counts, or a class for expanded clones, and some rows have none.

CDR3aa: CASSLVQAETQYF
j_gene: TRBJ2-5
v_gene: TRBV11-2
abundance: -

CDR3aa: CASSSPGSGANVLTF
j_gene: TRBJ2-6
v_gene: TRBV27
abundance: -

CDR3aa: CASSVAGVGTGIGELFF
j_gene: TRBJ2-2
v_gene: TRBV9
abundance: -

CDR3aa: CSVSPPYEQFF
j_gene: TRBJ2-1
v_gene: TRBV29-1
abundance: -

CDR3aa: CATSDRQLNQPQHF
j_gene: TRBJ1-5
v_gene: TRBV24-1
abundance: few

CDR3aa: CASSQDPGGRTEAFF
j_gene: TRBJ1-1
v_gene: TRBV4-3
abundance: -

CDR3aa: CASSVKTGHTEAFF
j_gene: TRBJ1-1
v_gene: TRBV5-1
abundance: once

CDR3aa: CASSVQDSNTGELFF
j_gene: TRBJ2-2
v_gene: TRBV9
abundance: -

CDR3aa: CASSQDPGGTPEKLFF
j_gene: TRBJ1-4
v_gene: TRBV4-1
abundance: once

CDR3aa: CASLSGATSTDTQYF
j_gene: TRBJ2-3
v_gene: TRBV28
abundance: few

CDR3aa: CASSSRREYGYTF
j_gene: TRBJ1-2
v_gene: TRBV5-1
abundance: -

CDR3aa: CASSQDSATRLYGYTF
j_gene: TRBJ1-2
v_gene: TRBV4-2
abundance: -

CDR3aa: CASSLWTGTGELFF
j_gene: TRBJ2-2
v_gene: TRBV11-3
abundance: -

CDR3aa: CSVRGGGYGYTF
j_gene: TRBJ1-2
v_gene: TRBV29-1
abundance: -

CDR3aa: CASSLGFGGYTF
j_gene: TRBJ1-2
v_gene: TRBV11-2
abundance: -

CDR3aa: CASSFGGDNEQFF
j_gene: TRBJ2-1
v_gene: TRBV5-1
abundance: -

CDR3aa: CASSRDTNNEQFF
j_gene: TRBJ2-1
v_gene: TRBV19
abundance: -

CDR3aa: CASSVGGSNEKLFF
j_gene: TRBJ1-4
v_gene: TRBV2
abundance: -

CDR3aa: CASSWGDRDSGYTF
j_gene: TRBJ1-2
v_gene: TRBV5-4
abundance: -

CDR3aa: CASSLGGQGAGQPQHF
j_gene: TRBJ1-5
v_gene: TRBV5-5
abundance: -

CDR3aa: CASSFGRQVLYGYTF
j_gene: TRBJ1-2
v_gene: TRBV11-2
abundance: -

CDR3aa: CASSTGQGNTEAFF
j_gene: TRBJ1-1
v_gene: TRBV6-6
abundance: -

CDR3aa: CASSPTETMRKLFF
j_gene: TRBJ1-4
v_gene: TRBV7-9
abundance: -

CDR3aa: CASTRTGRDGYTF
j_gene: TRBJ1-2
v_gene: TRBV19
abundance: -

CDR3aa: CASSPLTGRLSTDTQYF
j_gene: TRBJ2-3
v_gene: TRBV7-6
abundance: -

CDR3aa: CASSLVRGLSGANVLTF
j_gene: TRBJ2-6
v_gene: TRBV11-2
abundance: -

CDR3aa: CASDRDYGYTF
j_gene: TRBJ1-2
v_gene: TRBV12-3/TRBV12-4
abundance: -

CDR3aa: CASSWEVGYTF
j_gene: TRBJ1-2
v_gene: TRBV28
abundance: -

CDR3aa: CASSPRLAGGPETQYF
j_gene: TRBJ2-5
v_gene: TRBV5-1
abundance: -

CDR3aa: CATVNIWDSNYEQYF
j_gene: TRBJ2-7
v_gene: TRBV10-2
abundance: -

CDR3aa: CASSLYTGSGNTIYF
j_gene: TRBJ1-3
v_gene: TRBV5-1
abundance: -

CDR3aa: CASSLGPVQGAEAFF
j_gene: TRBJ1-1
v_gene: TRBV5-1
abundance: -

CDR3aa: CASRLQGVPYEQYF
j_gene: TRBJ2-7
v_gene: TRBV11-2
abundance: few

CDR3aa: CASSHDSSGGAYEQYF
j_gene: TRBJ2-7
v_gene: TRBV4-3
abundance: -

CDR3aa: CASSQGRGANTEAFF
j_gene: TRBJ1-1
v_gene: TRBV4-2
abundance: -

CDR3aa: CASSQGRQGAGNSPLHF
j_gene: TRBJ1-6
v_gene: TRBV4-1
abundance: -

CDR3aa: CASSPQGREGTEAFF
j_gene: TRBJ1-1
v_gene: TRBV5-1
abundance: -

CDR3aa: CASSSSDTQYF
j_gene: TRBJ2-3
v_gene: TRBV12-3/TRBV12-4
abundance: -

CDR3aa: CASSPLGGETQYF
j_gene: TRBJ2-5
v_gene: TRBV11-2
abundance: -

CDR3aa: CASKPMAGDYGYTF
j_gene: TRBJ1-2
v_gene: TRBV28
abundance: -

CDR3aa: CASRLYSGTGRKQPQHF
j_gene: TRBJ1-5
v_gene: TRBV19
abundance: -

CDR3aa: CASSQAADSSYEQYF
j_gene: TRBJ2-7
v_gene: TRBV3-1/TRBV3-2
abundance: once

CDR3aa: CASSQRGAGVNDEQFF
j_gene: TRBJ2-1
v_gene: TRBV5-4
abundance: -

CDR3aa: CASSYQPDRNTEAFF
j_gene: TRBJ1-1
v_gene: TRBV4-1
abundance: -

CDR3aa: CASSVGAGAGQPQHF
j_gene: TRBJ1-5
v_gene: TRBV9
abundance: -

CDR3aa: CASSLDGHNYGYTF
j_gene: TRBJ1-2
v_gene: TRBV5-1
abundance: -

CDR3aa: CASSVKALNTEAFF
j_gene: TRBJ1-1
v_gene: TRBV9
abundance: once